The source of this T cell receptor beta chain is a study of OX40 agonist ivuxolimab in advanced cancers. This CDR3 is 15 amino acids long. Per germline, CDR1 MNHEY and CDR2 SVGAGI. V lost 2 bases to trimming and J lost 3 bases; unmatched junction nucleotides: 6. Sequencing used immunoSEQ multiplex PCR; TCRdb keeps in-frame clones, though not all of them. The profile shows about 69,000 clones, around 87% of them singletons. The sample consisted of CD4+ or CD8+ T cells sorted from blood, taken in a trial of the OX40 agonist ivuxolimab. V is TRBV6-5 and J is TRBJ1-1, with 7 bases aligning to TRBD1. This clonotype originated in an adult with an advanced solid tumor such as melanoma, head and neck, liver or kidney cancer. For the CDR3, the DNA is TGTGCCAGCAGTTACGGGGACAGATACGACACTGAAGCTTTCTTT. Translating gives CASSYGDRYDTEAFF.